Following are 19 T cell receptor beta chains from one sample sequenced in a study of shared clonotypes between healthy human individuals. TCRdb's copy holds only in-frame clones and misses some; the assay was immunoSEQ multiplex PCR. In the table there are 950,000 to 1,200,000 clones, approximately 80% of which are singletons. The material sequenced was memory CD4+ T cells from PBMCs. This sample's subset: CD45RA-negative fraction. The receptors stem from a young man in good health. Some clones in this sample may be carry-over from other donors' samples.

In its sample, this clone was seen once. The chain employs TRBV5-1 and TRBJ2-1; D unresolved. The V and J ends lost 3 bases and 9 bases respectively, with 10 bases between them. CDR3 length: 12 residues. Per the germline V gene, CDR1 is SGHRS and CDR2 is YFSETQ. The CDR3 protein is CASSSPMGEQFF. In DNA form, the CDR3 reads TGCGCCAGCAGCTCGCCTATGGGTGAGCAGTTCTTC.

V gene TRBV18 combines with J gene TRBJ2-7; perhaps TRBD1 as D (6 bases). With 2 bases removed from V and 5 bases from J, the gap between germline ends came to 16 bases. Germline lookup yields CDR1 KGHSH and CDR2 LQKENI. The CDR3 contains 15 residues. The CDR3 loop is CASSPGQRETHEQYF. The CDR3 DNA follows: TGTGCCAGCTCACCAGGACAGAGGGAGACCCACGAGCAGTACTTC.

The chain combines TRBV28 with TRBJ1-2; tentative D call: TRBD1 (6 bases). Trimming left V 5 bases short and J 7 bases short, with 20 bases between. CDR1 and CDR2 from the germline V gene are MDHEN and SYDVKM. The CDR3 length is 15 residues. CDR3 protein: CASSQTPRGGSGYTF. CDR3 nucleotides: TGTGCCAGCAGTCAAACCCCCAGGGGCGGATCTGGCTACACCTTC.

The CDR3 loop is CASSVGSFAPYEQYF. CDR3 in DNA: TGTGCCAGCAGTGTCGGGTCATTCGCCCCTTACGAGCAGTACTTC. The chain joins TRBV28 to TRBJ2-7; no clear D. Germline assignment: CDR1 MDHEN and CDR2 SYDVKM. V lost 5 bases, J lost 4 bases, and 18 bases lay in between. The CDR3 totals 15 residues. The full variable domain, with the rest looked up from reference TRBV28 and TRBJ2-7, is DVKVTQSSRYLVKRTGEKVFLECVQDMDHENMFWYRQDPGLGLRLIYFSYDVKMKEKGDIPEGYSVSREKKERFSLILESASTNQTSMYLCASSVGSFAPYEQYFGPGTRLTVT.

V and J are TRBV5-6 and TRBJ2-2, with 12 bases identical to TRBD2. This CDR3 is built from 17 residues. Germline V gene sequence: CDR1 SGHDT, CDR2 YYEEEE. The J segment lost 7 bases and the V segment lost 1 base, leaving 8 bases of the junction unmatched. CDR3 loop: CASSLRSSGRAIGELFF. The CDR3 nucleotides are TGTGCCAGCAGCTTGAGATCTAGCGGGAGGGCCATCGGGGAGCTGTTTTTT.

The gene calls are TRBV29-1 and TRBJ2-2, with no clear D. The CDR3 totals 12 residues. V was pared by 4 bases and J by 9 bases, with 12 bases between. Per the germline V gene, CDR1 is SQVTM and CDR2 is ANQGSEA. CDR3 sequence: CSVAPTGRELFF. CDR3 DNA sequence: TGCAGCGTTGCACCCACGGGCCGGGAGCTGTTTTTT.

This clone has a handful of counts. This chain joins TRBV11-2 and TRBJ1-5, with D perhaps matching TRBD1 (5 bases). The germline V gene encodes CDR1 SGHAT and CDR2 FQNNGV. Trimming left V 5 bases short and J 4 bases short, with 18 bases between. CDR3 length: 16 amino acids. CDR3 bases: TGTGCCAGCAGCGACCTTCGCGGGGGAAGGAATCAGCCCCAGCATTTT. Residues: CASSDLRGGRNQPQHF.

A remark on this clone: This specimen includes other DNA sequences encoding the same CDR3. The rearrangement links TRBV5-1 to TRBJ2-7; 7 nucleotides line up with TRBD2. Germline lookup yields CDR1 SGHRS and CDR2 YFSETQ. The CDR3 consists of 14 residues. The V gene end was trimmed by 1 base and the J gene end by 6 bases; junction bases not matched to a gene: 7. The CDR3 loop reads CASSLWGTGGEQYF. The CDR3 nucleotides are TGCGCCAGCAGCTTGTGGGGAACGGGAGGCGAGCAGTACTTC.

The rearrangement uses TRBV7-2 and TRBJ2-6; D is uncertain. Germline-derived CDR1 and CDR2 are SGHTA and FQGNSA. Between the trimmed V and J ends, which lost 7 bases and 0 bases, there was a span of 10 bases. This CDR3 spans 15 amino acids. The CDR3 here is CASKKGRSGANVLTF. In nucleotides, the CDR3 is TGTGCCAGCAAGAAGGGCCGCTCTGGGGCCAACGTCCTGACTTTC.

This clone was detected a few times. The chain joins TRBV29-1 to TRBJ1-1; TRBD1 aligns across 8 bases. The germline V gene encodes CDR1 SQVTM and CDR2 ANQGSEA. This CDR3 comprises 13 residues. Trimming cost V 5 bases and J 7 bases; bases outside gene matches: 9. Written as DNA, the CDR3 is TGCAGCGTTAGAGTTTCGGGACAGGTTGAAGCTTTCTTT. It yields the protein CSVRVSGQVEAFF. Full variable domain (rest looked up from reference TRBV29-1 and TRBJ1-1): SAVISQKPSRDICQRGTSLTIQCQVDSQVTMMFWYRQQPGQSLTLIATANQGSEATYESGFVIDKFPISRPNLTFSTLTVSNMSPEDSSIYLCSVRVSGQVEAFFGQGTRLTVV.

This chain connects TRBV5-1 to TRBJ1-5, with D possibly being TRBD1 (5 bases). The germline V gene has CDR1 SGHRS and CDR2 YFSETQ. The CDR3 is made up of 15 amino acids. V lost 4 bases, J lost 0 bases, and 11 bases lay in between. The CDR3 loop is CASSPGTHSNQPQHF. The CDR3 DNA sequence: TGCGCCAGCAGCCCGGGGACGCATAGCAATCAGCCCCAGCATTTT. The full variable domain, with the rest looked up from reference TRBV5-1 and TRBJ1-5, is KAGVTQTPRYLIKTRGQQVTLSCSPISGHRSVSWYQQTPGQGLQFLFEYFSETQRNKGNFPGRFSGRQFSNSRSEMNVSTLELGDSALYLCASSPGTHSNQPQHFGDGTRLSIL.

This clone has just a few counts. The V call is TRBV27, the J call TRBJ2-1, with 12 bases fitting TRBD2. Unmatched junction bases numbered 8, after V lost 4 bases and J lost 10 bases. CDR1 and CDR2 from the germline V gene are MNHEY and SMNVEV (reference sequence). CDR3 size: 15 residues. The CDR3 loop reads CASSSSWTSGTEQFF. The CDR3 DNA reads as TGTGCCAGCAGTTCCTCCTGGACTAGCGGGACCGAGCAGTTCTTC.

The V gene is TRBV9, the J gene TRBJ2-2; tentatively, D is TRBD1 (6 bases). Trimming cost V 2 bases and J 2 bases, with 10 bases left between them. Germline V lookup: CDR1 SGDLS, CDR2 YYNGEE. The CDR3 extends over 15 amino acids. CDR3 loop: CASSVGTLNTGELFF. DNA of the CDR3: TGTGCCAGCAGCGTGGGGACACTTAACACCGGGGAGCTGTTTTTT. The whole variable domain, remainder taken from reference TRBV9 and TRBJ2-2, is DSGVTQTPKHLITATGQRVTLRCSPRSGDLSVYWYQQSLDQGLQFLIQYYNGEERAKGNILERFSAQQFPDLHSELNLSSLELGDSALYFCASSVGTLNTGELFFGEGSRLTVL.

This clone was observed a single time. The genes are TRBV19 and TRBJ2-7; no definite D call. Germline V lookup: CDR1 LNHDA, CDR2 SQIVND (reference sequence). V lost 6 bases and J lost 3, with 24 bases in between. This CDR3 has 17 amino acids. CDR3 DNA: TGTGCCAGTAGGCAGACCAAAACATCCTCCCATGACTACGAGCAGTACTTC. It translates to CASRQTKTSSHDYEQYF.

V and J are TRBV5-4 and TRBJ2-1; D perhaps matches TRBD2 (7 bases). Germline values: CDR1 SGHNT, CDR2 YYREEE (reference sequence). The length of the CDR3 is 15 residues. With 5 bases removed from V and 7 bases from J, the gap between germline ends came to 19 bases. DNA of the CDR3: TGTGCCAGCAGTCGAGGACTAGTGGGGGCAAATGAGCAGTTCTTC. Protein sequence: CASSRGLVGANEQFF.

About this clone: This may be a read error, as it is one base from a much larger clone. The rearrangement links TRBV11-1 to TRBJ1-5, with 7 bases fitting TRBD1. The CDR3 consists of 14 residues. V trimming: 5 bases; J trimming: 2 bases; junction bases outside the gene matches: 3. CDR1 and CDR2 from the germline V gene are SGHAT and FQDESV (reference sequence). Here the CDR3 DNA reads TGTGCCAGCAGCCCCGGGACAGGCAATCAGCCCCAGCATTTT. Residues: CASSPGTGNQPQHF.

This clone was observed a few times. The chain employs TRBV4-1 and TRBJ2-3, with a possible D match to TRBD2 (5 bases). This CDR3 comprises 14 residues. Germline V CDR1 and CDR2: MGHRA, YSYEKL. Trimming removed 1 base from V and 6 bases from J, with 11 bases in between. The CDR3 coding sequence is TGCGCCAGCAGCCAAGCTAGCAAGGCCGATACGCAGTATTTT. Protein: CASSQASKADTQYF.

The chain joins TRBV10-3 to TRBJ2-4; D uncertain. Germline values: CDR1 ENHRY, CDR2 SYGVKD. Trimming pared 0 bases from V and 0 bases from J, leaving 6 bases between. This CDR3 contains 15 residues. CDR3 coding DNA: TGTGCCATCAGTGAGTCGTGGGAAGCCAAAAACATTCAGTACTTC. Translated: CAISESWEAKNIQYF.

The rearrangement joins TRBV25-1 to TRBJ2-7; D perhaps matches TRBD1 (6 bases). Germline assignment: CDR1 MGHDK and CDR2 SYGVNS. Trimming removed 2 bases from V and 4 bases from J, with 15 bases in between. The CDR3 spans 15 residues. The CDR3 DNA sequence: TGTGCCAGCAGTGAAAGGGACAAGGGTTGGTACGAGCAGTACTTC. Translating gives CASSERDKGWYEQYF.